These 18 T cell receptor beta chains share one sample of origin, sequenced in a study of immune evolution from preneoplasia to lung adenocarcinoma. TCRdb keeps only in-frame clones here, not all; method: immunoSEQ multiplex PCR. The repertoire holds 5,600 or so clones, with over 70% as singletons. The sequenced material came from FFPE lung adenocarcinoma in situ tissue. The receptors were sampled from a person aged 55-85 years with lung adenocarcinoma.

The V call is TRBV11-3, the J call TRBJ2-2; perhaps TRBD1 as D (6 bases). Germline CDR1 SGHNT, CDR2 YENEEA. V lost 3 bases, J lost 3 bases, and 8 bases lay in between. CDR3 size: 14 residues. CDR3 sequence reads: CASSLGADTGELFF. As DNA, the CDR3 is TGTGCCAGCAGCTTGGGGGCGGACACCGGGGAGCTGTTTTTT.

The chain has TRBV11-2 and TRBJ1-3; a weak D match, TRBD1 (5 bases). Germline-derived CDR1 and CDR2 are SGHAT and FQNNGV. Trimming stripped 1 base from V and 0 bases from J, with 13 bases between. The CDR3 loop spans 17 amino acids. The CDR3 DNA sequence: TGTGCCAGCAGCTTAGGATCTCAGGGCGCCTCTGGAAACACCATATATTTT. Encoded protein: CASSLGSQGASGNTIYF. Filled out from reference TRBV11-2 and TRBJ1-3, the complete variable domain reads EAGVAQSPRYKIIEKRQSVAFWCNPISGHATLYWYQQILGQGPKLLIQFQNNGVVDDSQLPKDRFSAERLKGVDSTLKIQPAKLEDSAVYLCASSLGSQGASGNTIYFGEGSWLTVV.

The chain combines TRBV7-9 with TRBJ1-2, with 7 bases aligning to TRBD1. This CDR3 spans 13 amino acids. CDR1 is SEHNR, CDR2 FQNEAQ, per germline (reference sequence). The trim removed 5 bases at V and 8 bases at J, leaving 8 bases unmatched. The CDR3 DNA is TGTGCCAGCAGCCGGGACAGCCGGGACGGCTACACCTTC. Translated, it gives CASSRDSRDGYTF.

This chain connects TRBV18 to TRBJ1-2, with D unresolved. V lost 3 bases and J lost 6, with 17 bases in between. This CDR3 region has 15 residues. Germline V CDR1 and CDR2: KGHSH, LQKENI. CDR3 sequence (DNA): TGTGCCAGCTCACCGCCGGGAGTCATTGGTAATGGCTACACCTTC. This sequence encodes CASSPPGVIGNGYTF.

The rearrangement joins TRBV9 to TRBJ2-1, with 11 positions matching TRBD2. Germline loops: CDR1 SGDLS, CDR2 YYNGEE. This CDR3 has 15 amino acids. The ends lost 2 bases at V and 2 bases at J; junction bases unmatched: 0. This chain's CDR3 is CASSVTSGAYNEQFF. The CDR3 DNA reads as TGTGCCAGCAGCGTGACTAGCGGGGCCTACAATGAGCAGTTCTTC.

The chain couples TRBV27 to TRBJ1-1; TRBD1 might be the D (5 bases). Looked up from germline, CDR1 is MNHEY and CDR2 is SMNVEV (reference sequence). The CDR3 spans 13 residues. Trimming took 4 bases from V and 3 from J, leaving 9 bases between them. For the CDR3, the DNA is TGTGCCAGCAGTTCTCAGGGTTACACTGAAGCTTTCTTT. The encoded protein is CASSSQGYTEAFF.

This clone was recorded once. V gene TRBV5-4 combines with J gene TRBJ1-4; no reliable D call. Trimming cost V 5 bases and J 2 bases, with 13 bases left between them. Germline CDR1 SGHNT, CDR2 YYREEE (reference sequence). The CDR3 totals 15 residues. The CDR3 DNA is TGTGCCAGCAGTTGGGAGAAGGGTACTAATGAAAAACTGTTTTTT. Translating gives CASSWEKGTNEKLFF.

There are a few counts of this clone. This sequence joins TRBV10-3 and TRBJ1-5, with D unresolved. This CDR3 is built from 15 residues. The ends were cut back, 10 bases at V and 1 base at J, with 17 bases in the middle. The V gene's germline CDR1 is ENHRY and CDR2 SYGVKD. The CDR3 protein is CATHPSVESNQPQHF. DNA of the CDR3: TGTGCCACCCATCCCAGCGTCGAGAGCAATCAGCCCCAGCATTTT.

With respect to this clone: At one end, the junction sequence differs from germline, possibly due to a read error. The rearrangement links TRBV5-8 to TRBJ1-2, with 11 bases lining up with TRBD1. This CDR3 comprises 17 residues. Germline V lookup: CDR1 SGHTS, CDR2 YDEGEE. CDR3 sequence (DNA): TGTACCAGCAGCTTGGAGGACTGGACAGGGGGCACTTATGGCTACACCTTC. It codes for CTSSLEDWTGGTYGYTF.

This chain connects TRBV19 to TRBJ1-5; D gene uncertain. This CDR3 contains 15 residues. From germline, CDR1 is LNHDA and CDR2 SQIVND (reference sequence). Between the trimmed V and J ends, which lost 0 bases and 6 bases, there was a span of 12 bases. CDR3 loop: CASSIEAGPRQPQHF. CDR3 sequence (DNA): TGTGCCAGTAGTATAGAGGCAGGACCCCGTCAGCCCCAGCATTTT.

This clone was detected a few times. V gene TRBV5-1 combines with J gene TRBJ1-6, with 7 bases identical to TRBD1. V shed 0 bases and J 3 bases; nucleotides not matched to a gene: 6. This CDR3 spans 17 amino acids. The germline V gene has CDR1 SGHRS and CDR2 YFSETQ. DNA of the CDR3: TGCGCCAGCAGCTTGGCCGGGACAGCTCACTATAATTCACCCCTCCACTTT. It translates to CASSLAGTAHYNSPLHF.

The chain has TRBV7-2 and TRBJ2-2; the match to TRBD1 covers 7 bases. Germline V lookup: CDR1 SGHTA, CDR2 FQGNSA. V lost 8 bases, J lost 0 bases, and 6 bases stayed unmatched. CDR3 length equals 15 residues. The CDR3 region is CASYPGQSNTGELFF. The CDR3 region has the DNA TGTGCCAGCTATCCGGGACAGTCGAACACCGGGGAGCTGTTTTTT.

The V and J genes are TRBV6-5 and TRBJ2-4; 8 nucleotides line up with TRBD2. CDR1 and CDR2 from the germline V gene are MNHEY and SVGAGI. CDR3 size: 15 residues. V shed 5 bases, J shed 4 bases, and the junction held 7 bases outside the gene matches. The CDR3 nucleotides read TGTGCCAGCAGTCTTCGGGGGGGGGAGAAAAACATTCAGTACTTC. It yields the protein CASSLRGGEKNIQYF.

The CDR3 here is CASSFQGPSNQPQHF. For the CDR3, the DNA is TGTGCCAGCAGTTTCCAAGGGCCTAGCAATCAGCCCCAGCATTTT. This chain links TRBV6-6 with TRBJ1-5, with D hard to call. V lost 4 bases to trimming and J lost 0 bases, with 10 bases between them. Germline V CDR1 and CDR2: MNHNY, SVGAGI (reference sequence). The CDR3 has 15 amino acids.

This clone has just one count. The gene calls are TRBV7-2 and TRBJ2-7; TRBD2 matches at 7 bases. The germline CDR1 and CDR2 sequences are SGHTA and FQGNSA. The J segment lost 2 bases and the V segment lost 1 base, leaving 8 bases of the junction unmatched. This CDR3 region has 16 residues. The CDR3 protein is CASSLGSRGSTYEQYF. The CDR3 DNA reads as TGTGCCAGCAGCTTAGGCTCGCGGGGGTCGACCTACGAGCAGTACTTC. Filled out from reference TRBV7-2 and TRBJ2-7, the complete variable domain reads GAGVSQSPSNKVTEKGKDVELRCDPISGHTALYWYRQSLGQGLEFLIYFQGNSAPDKSGLPSDRFSAERTGGSVSTLTIQRTQQEDSAVYLCASSLGSRGSTYEQYFGPGTRLTVT.

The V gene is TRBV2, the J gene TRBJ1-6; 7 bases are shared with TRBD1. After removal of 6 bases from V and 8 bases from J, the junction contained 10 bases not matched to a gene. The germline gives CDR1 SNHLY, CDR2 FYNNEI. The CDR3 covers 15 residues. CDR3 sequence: CASRTGQKFDSPLHF. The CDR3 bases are TGTGCCAGCAGAACGGGACAGAAGTTTGATTCACCCCTCCACTTT.

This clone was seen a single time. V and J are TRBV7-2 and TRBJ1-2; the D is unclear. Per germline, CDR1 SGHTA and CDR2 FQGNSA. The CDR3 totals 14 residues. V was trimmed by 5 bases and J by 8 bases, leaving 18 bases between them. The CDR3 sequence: CASSPLSSFLGYTF. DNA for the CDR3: TGTGCCAGCAGCCCCCTATCGAGTTTTTTGGGCTACACCTTC.

CDR3 residues: CASSFGTSGYNEQFF. CDR3 DNA sequence: TGTGCCAGCAGCTTTGGGACTAGCGGGTACAATGAGCAGTTCTTC. The chain links TRBV11-2 to TRBJ2-1, with 12 nucleotides matching TRBD2. CDR1 SGHAT and CDR2 FQNNGV come from the germline V gene. After removal of 3 bases from V and 4 bases from J, the junction contained 1 base not matched to a gene. The CDR3 length is 15 residues.